This TCR beta chain was sequenced for a study of cytomegalovirus exposure and HLA in healthy donors. There are 15 residues in the CDR3. V shed 1 base and J 4 bases; nucleotides not matched to a gene: 3. Germline V lookup: CDR1 MGHRA, CDR2 YSYEKL. Vbeta (60) and Jbeta (13) primers were used in the PCR. The data were produced by immunoSEQ multiplex PCR, yet TCRdb's version contains in-frame clones alone and is incomplete. The top ten clones hold about 3.7% of a sample with about 160,000 clones, roughly three quarters of them seen once. This sequence originates from a human donor in good health. This sequence joins TRBV4-1 and TRBJ2-7, with 11 positions matching TRBD2. The sample taken for sequencing was PBMCs. CDR3 loop: CASSQGLAGYYEQYF. In nucleotides, the CDR3 is TGCGCCAGCAGCCAAGGACTAGCGGGATATTACGAGCAGTACTTC.